These 32 T cell receptor beta chains were all obtained from the same sample, sequenced in a study of shared clonotypes between healthy human individuals. Assay used: immunoSEQ multiplex PCR; TCRdb lists only in-frame clones, some missing. The table shows over 950,000 clones, with about 80% occurring only once. Input material: memory CD4+ T cells from PBMCs. Subset meaning: CD45RA-negative fraction. Every receptor here comes from a man aged 18 to 30 in good health. Some clones in this sample may be carry-over from other donors' samples.

This sequence joins TRBV15 and TRBJ1-5; D not resolved. V dropped 1 base and J dropped 0 bases, with 16 bases sitting between them. The CDR3 totals 18 residues. The germline CDR1 and CDR2 sequences are LNHNV and YYDKDF (reference sequence). The CDR3 region is CATSRGGGPRDSNQPQHF. The CDR3 nucleotides read TGTGCCACCAGCAGAGGTGGAGGCCCAAGAGATAGCAATCAGCCCCAGCATTTT.

The chain recombines TRBV6-5 with TRBJ2-1; a possible D gene is TRBD2 (5 bases). The V end was cut by 5 bases, the J end by 2 bases, with 13 bases between. CDR1 is MNHEY, CDR2 SVGAGI, per germline. The CDR3 runs 15 residues. As DNA, the CDR3 is TGTGCCAGCAGTAAACGGGGTAGTGCCTACAATGAGCAGTTCTTC. Its translation is CASSKRGSAYNEQFF.

The chain uses TRBV5-1 and TRBJ1-1, with a weak D call TRBD1 (5 bases). The germline V gene encodes CDR1 SGHRS and CDR2 YFSETQ. The CDR3 runs 15 residues. With 3 bases removed from V and 0 bases from J, the gap between germline ends came to 12 bases. CDR3 sequence: CASSWDGKMNTEAFF. For the CDR3, the DNA is TGCGCCAGCAGCTGGGACGGTAAGATGAACACTGAAGCTTTCTTT.

The chain couples TRBV21-1 to TRBJ2-5; TRBD1 was called by the table and not checked on the DNA. TRBV21-1 corresponds to a pseudogene. The CDR3 consists of 16 residues. CDR3 loop: CASSPPGQPVQETQYF. The CDR3 DNA is TGTGCCAGCAGCCCCCCCGGACAGCCAGTCCAAGAGACCCAGTACTTC.

This sequence joins TRBV18 and TRBJ2-5; D call uncertain. Germline-derived CDR1 and CDR2 are KGHSH and LQKENI. Trimming cost V 2 bases and J 4 bases, with 8 bases left between them. This CDR3 contains 13 residues. The CDR3 DNA reads TGTGCCAGCTCACCAGTGGGGTTAGAGACCCAGTACTTC. Protein sequence: CASSPVGLETQYF.

The chain carries TRBV18 and TRBJ2-5, with TRBD2 matching over 10 bases. The CDR3 is 16 residues long. Unmatched junction bases numbered 7, after V lost 1 base and J lost 5 bases. Germline V gives CDR1 KGHSH, CDR2 LQKENI. CDR3 loop: CASSPRPLAGVETQYF. As DNA, the CDR3 is TGTGCCAGCTCACCACGGCCTCTAGCGGGAGTGGAGACCCAGTACTTC.

This clone was recorded once. The genes are TRBV7-9 and TRBJ1-1; D not resolved. The CDR3 is made up of 12 amino acids. Looked up from germline, CDR1 is SEHNR and CDR2 is FQNEAQ (reference sequence). V lost 6 bases to trimming and J lost 5 bases, with 10 bases between them. CDR3 protein: CASSRRWTEAFF. DNA of the CDR3: TGTGCCAGCAGTCGCAGATGGACTGAAGCTTTCTTT.

The chain is built from TRBV4-1 and TRBJ1-5; perhaps TRBD1 as D (5 bases). The V end was cut by 4 bases, the J end by 0 bases, with 13 bases between. The germline V gene encodes CDR1 MGHRA and CDR2 YSYEKL. The CDR3 is 16 amino acids. CDR3 nucleotides: TGCGCCAGCAGCCGAGAACAGGAATATAGCAATCAGCCCCAGCATTTT. This translates into CASSREQEYSNQPQHF.

V and J are TRBV5-8 and TRBJ1-4, with TRBD1 matching over 7 bases. Germline CDR1 and CDR2: SGHTS and YDEGEE. The CDR3 is 14 amino acids. Unmatched junction bases numbered 8, after V lost 4 bases and J lost 8 bases. Here the CDR3 DNA reads TGTGCCAGCAGCCAAGACAGGGTTGGAGAAAAACTGTTTTTT. Its protein product is CASSQDRVGEKLFF.

The chain couples TRBV19 to TRBJ1-1; possible D gene TRBD1, 6 bases. Trimming shortened V by 1 base and J by 2 bases, and 8 bases separated the two germline ends. Per germline, CDR1 LNHDA and CDR2 SQIVND (reference sequence). The CDR3 spans 14 residues. CDR3 in amino acids: CASSIARGNTEAFF. In nucleotides, the CDR3 is TGTGCCAGTAGTATAGCCAGGGGCAACACTGAAGCTTTCTTT.

The V call is TRBV28, the J call TRBJ1-2, with D possibly matching TRBD1 (5 bases). From germline, CDR1 is MDHEN and CDR2 SYDVKM. Trimming pared 5 bases from V and 7 bases from J, leaving 26 bases between. CDR3 length equals 17 residues. CDR3 loop: CASSIPGLTHWVFGYTF. The CDR3 DNA sequence: TGTGCCAGCAGTATACCGGGACTGACCCACTGGGTTTTTGGCTACACCTTC.

The chain combines TRBV7-2 with TRBJ2-1; 9 bases fit TRBD1. The CDR3 has 15 residues. V lost 5 bases to trimming and J lost 5 bases; unmatched junction nucleotides: 7. The germline gives CDR1 SGHTA, CDR2 FQGNSA. In DNA, the CDR3 is TGTGCCAGCAGCACAGACAGGGGGGTCCACAATGAGCAGTTCTTC. This gives the protein CASSTDRGVHNEQFF.

The chain recombines TRBV28 with TRBJ2-7, with 8 positions matching TRBD1. CDR3 length equals 12 residues. The junction had 5 bases not matched to a gene; V was cut back by 10 bases and J by 3 bases. The germline gives CDR1 MDHEN, CDR2 SYDVKM. CDR3 DNA sequence: TGTGCCACAGGGGGCAACTTCTACGAGCAGTACTTC. Protein sequence: CATGGNFYEQYF.

In this sample, this clone turned up many times. This chain uses TRBV5-1 with TRBJ2-3, with TRBD2 identical over 12 bases. V was pared by 7 bases and J by 5 bases, with 11 bases of the junction left unmatched. The CDR3 consists of 16 residues. Germline CDR1 is SGHRS and CDR2 is YFSETQ. CDR3: CASRRWTSGVVDTQYF. The DNA of the CDR3 is TGCGCCAGCCGCCGTTGGACTAGCGGGGTGGTAGATACGCAGTATTTT.

This clone was picked up a small number of times. The gene calls are TRBV18 and TRBJ2-5; the match to TRBD2 covers 7 bases. CDR3 length: 14 amino acids. Looked up from germline, CDR1 is KGHSH and CDR2 is LQKENI. J lost 9 bases, V lost 2 bases, and 9 bases had no gene match. The CDR3 coding sequence is TGTGCCAGCTCACCAGTTGGGACTACCTGGGCCCAGTACTTC. As protein: CASSPVGTTWAQYF.

The chain has TRBV11-3 and TRBJ2-1; 12 bases are a match to TRBD2. The CDR3 contains 15 residues. Looked up from germline, CDR1 is SGHNT and CDR2 is YENEEA. V dropped 2 bases and J dropped 10; count of bases not matched to a gene: 6. The CDR3 protein is CASSLLAGGPGEQFF. As DNA, the CDR3 is TGTGCCAGCAGCTTACTAGCGGGAGGGCCAGGCGAGCAGTTCTTC.

The gene calls are TRBV18 and TRBJ1-2, with D unclear. Trimming cost V 3 bases and J 8 bases, with 10 bases left between them. This CDR3 contains 12 residues. The germline CDR1 and CDR2 sequences are KGHSH and LQKENI. In DNA, the CDR3 is TGTGCCAGCTCACCTGTGACGGGAGGCTACACCTTC. Translation gives CASSPVTGGYTF.

The rearrangement joins TRBV27 to TRBJ2-1, with 9 bases lining up with TRBD2. Germline lookup yields CDR1 MNHEY and CDR2 SMNVEV (reference sequence). This CDR3 spans 18 amino acids. V lost 2 bases to trimming and J lost 6 bases; unmatched junction nucleotides: 14. For the CDR3, the DNA is TGTGCCAGCAGTTTAAGGAAACGGCGGGAGGGACCCCCCAATGAGCAGTTCTTC. Translated: CASSLRKRREGPPNEQFF.

The V call is TRBV28, the J call TRBJ2-7; D unclear. V dropped 1 base and J dropped 6 bases, with 13 bases sitting between them. The germline V gene encodes CDR1 MDHEN and CDR2 SYDVKM. The CDR3 sequence is 14 residues long. This CDR3 is CASSLFPGLSEQYF. The DNA for the CDR3 is TGTGCCAGCAGTTTATTCCCGGGTTTGAGCGAGCAGTACTTC.

J is TRBJ2-5 and V is TRBV6-1; 8 nucleotides agree with TRBD1. Germline V lookup: CDR1 MNHNS, CDR2 SASEGT. There are 16 residues in the CDR3. V lost 0 bases to trimming and J lost 7 bases; unmatched junction nucleotides: 10. CDR3 loop: CASSEANFRGPGTQYF. CDR3 sequence (DNA): TGTGCCAGCAGTGAAGCTAACTTCAGGGGGCCGGGGACCCAGTACTTC.

This chain connects TRBV27 to TRBJ1-1; no reliable D call. The CDR3 consists of 13 residues. In germline, CDR1 is MNHEY, CDR2 SMNVEV (reference sequence). V was shortened by 4 bases and J by 6 bases, with 12 bases between the two germline ends. The CDR3 coding sequence is TGTGCCAGCAGTTCCCAACGTCGCGCTGAAGCTTTCTTT. Translating gives CASSSQRRAEAFF.

The chain carries TRBV5-1 and TRBJ1-1, with D perhaps matching TRBD1 (6 bases). V lost 4 bases, J lost 4 bases, and 20 bases lay in between. In germline, CDR1 is SGHRS, CDR2 YFSETQ. There are 16 residues in the CDR3. This CDR3 reads CASSREGGRGSTEAFF. The CDR3 coding sequence is TGCGCCAGCAGCCGGGAGGGCGGCAGGGGTTCCACTGAAGCTTTCTTT.

This clone turned up a few times. The V and J genes are TRBV6-1 and TRBJ2-5; TRBD2 matches 9 bases. The CDR3 totals 15 residues. V shed 5 bases, J shed 5 bases, and the junction held 9 bases outside the gene matches. Germline CDR1 and CDR2: MNHNS and SASEGT. The CDR3 DNA sequence: TGTGCCAGCAGTCTCTTCCCTACTAGCGGGGAGACCCAGTACTTC. It yields the protein CASSLFPTSGETQYF.

The chain employs TRBV5-4 and TRBJ1-2, with D perhaps TRBD1 (5 bases). This CDR3 spans 14 amino acids. V lost 4 bases, J lost 2 bases, and 12 bases lay in between. The germline CDR1 and CDR2 sequences are SGHNT and YYREEE (reference sequence). The CDR3 reads CASSLGQLNYGYTF. The CDR3 region has the DNA TGTGCCAGCAGCCTCGGACAACTGAACTATGGCTACACCTTC. Full variable domain (missing parts from reference TRBV5-4 and TRBJ1-2): ETGVTQSPTHLIKTRGQQVTLRCSSQSGHNTVSWYQQALGQGPQFIFQYYREEENGRGNFPPRFSGLQFPNYSSELNVNALELDDSALYLCASSLGQLNYGYTFGSGTRLTVV.

The CDR3 nucleotides read TGTGCCAGCAGTTTCCTCCCCCCGGGACAGGGCGCAACAGATACGCAGTATTTT. Translated, it gives CASSFLPPGQGATDTQYF. The chain uses TRBV27 and TRBJ2-3, with 9 bases matching TRBD1. With V trimmed by 3 bases and J by 3 bases, 13 bases remained unmatched. This CDR3 spans 18 amino acids. The germline V gene encodes CDR1 MNHEY and CDR2 SMNVEV (reference sequence).

Concerning this clone: A much bigger clone sits one base away, suggesting this may be a read error. The sample has other DNA sequences that encode this CDR3 too. The V and J genes are TRBV5-1 and TRBJ2-1; 8 nucleotides agree with TRBD2. Per germline, CDR1 SGHRS and CDR2 YFSETQ. The V and J ends lost 4 bases and 1 base, in that order; junction bases with no gene match: 1. The CDR3 length is 14 residues. The DNA for the CDR3 is TGCGCCAGCAGCCCGGGGGGGTCCTACAATGAGCAGTTCTTC. Translated: CASSPGGSYNEQFF.

The rearrangement uses TRBV5-1 and TRBJ2-1; D is uncertain. The ends were cut back, 0 bases at V and 8 bases at J, with 15 bases in the middle. The CDR3 length is 15 residues. Germline V lookup: CDR1 SGHRS, CDR2 YFSETQ. The CDR3 here is CASSLGQVLRDEQFF. CDR3 DNA sequence: TGCGCCAGCAGCTTGGGTCAGGTCTTACGGGATGAGCAGTTCTTC.

As concerns this clone: A far larger clone differs by one base, so this is likely a read error. This chain links TRBV30 with TRBJ2-3; no reliable D call. CDR1 and CDR2 (germline): GTSNPN, SVGIG (reference sequence). Deletions cut 1 base from V and 6 bases from J, with 8 bases between. The CDR3 covers 12 residues. The CDR3 DNA follows: TGTGCCTGGAGTGCATTCTCGGATACGCAGTATTTT. Its protein is CAWSAFSDTQYF.

V and J are TRBV28 and TRBJ2-1; no definite D call. This CDR3 has 17 residues. Trimming took 10 bases from V and 0 from J, leaving 22 bases between them. Germline V CDR1 and CDR2: MDHEN, SYDVKM. In nucleotides, the CDR3 is TGTGCCACCAGAGAAAAACTTTTGACAAGCTCCTACAATGAGCAGTTCTTC. As protein: CATREKLLTSSYNEQFF.

CDR3 loop: CASSLERTSTTRYF. The CDR3 DNA reads as TGTGCCAGCAGCTTAGAGAGGACATCGACCACTCGGTACTTC. The chain recombines TRBV11-2 with TRBJ2-5; possibly TRBD1 for D (5 bases). CDR3 length: 14 residues. V was clipped by 0 bases and J by 13 bases, with 18 bases between them. The germline V gene has CDR1 SGHAT and CDR2 FQNNGV.

This clone has only a few counts. This chain links TRBV5-4 with TRBJ2-3; D not resolved. Germline CDR1 and CDR2: SGHNT and YYREEE (reference sequence). The CDR3 loop spans 13 amino acids. Trimming left V 0 bases short and J 2 bases short, with 4 bases between. CDR3 region: CASSLDLTDTQYF. The CDR3 region has the DNA TGTGCCAGCAGCTTGGACCTCACAGATACGCAGTATTTT.

The chain is built from TRBV4-1 and TRBJ2-3, with no clear D. CDR3 length equals 13 residues. Deletions cut 4 bases from V and 4 bases from J, with 9 bases between. Germline V gene sequence: CDR1 MGHRA, CDR2 YSYEKL. CDR3 nucleotides: TGCGCCAGCAGCCTACCTAGGGCAGATACGCAGTATTTT. Protein: CASSLPRADTQYF.